Listed below are T cell receptor beta chains from one sample, sequenced in a study of Ad26.COV2.S vaccination and SARS-CoV-2 variants. Clones were sequenced by immunoSEQ multiplex PCR, and TCRdb holds only the in-frame ones, with some missing. The table has 180,000 or so clones, around 88% seen once; the top ten hold around 6.3%. Here the sequenced sample was peripheral blood, taken after recovery from COVID-19. The receptors shown here come from a human donor who had recovered from COVID-19. Each CDR3 is given with its conserved first and last residue. D genes are given only for firm matches. Rows give clone size only sometimes, using once, few, many, or a class for an expanded clone.

.,TRBJ1-3,TRBD1,TRBV10-3,TGTGCCATTGGGACAGGGGAGGCCTCTGGAAACACCATATATTTT,CAIGTGEASGNTIYF
.,TRBJ2-2,TRBD2,TRBV11-3,TGTGCCAGCGCCGTGGGGCTAGCGGAGAACACCGGGGAGCTGTTTTTT,CASAVGLAENTGELFF
.,TRBJ2-1,.,TRBV28,TGTGCCAGCACCGGGGGCAGGGCCGACCTCAATGAGCAGTTCTTC,CASTGGRADLNEQFF
.,TRBJ1-5,.,TRBV27,TGTGCCAGCAGTCCAGGGTTCGGTAGTCAGCCCCAGCATTTT,CASSPGFGSQPQHF
.,TRBJ2-1,.,TRBV5-1,TGCGCCAGCAGCTTGCAGGGGACCCCCAATGAGCAGTTCTTC,CASSLQGTPNEQFF
.,TRBJ1-5,TRBD1,TRBV25-1,TGTGCCAGTTTTTTCCGGGACAGGGGCAATCAGCCCCAGCATTTT,CASFFRDRGNQPQHF
.,TRBJ2-1,TRBD2,TRBV15,TGTGCCACCAGCAGAGAAGGGGCGGGAGCGGGCTACAATGAGCAGTTCTTC,CATSREGAGAGYNEQFF
.,TRBJ1-5,.,TRBV10-1,TGCGCCAGCAGTGAGCTCCGGGCCAGCAATCAGCCCCAGCATTTT,CASSELRASNQPQHF
once,TRBJ1-1,.,TRBV6-5,TGTGCCAGCATCCCCGTTCCGGGGGGCACTGAAGCTTTCTTT,CASIPVPGGTEAFF
.,TRBJ2-6,TRBD2,TRBV30,TGTGCCTTTATTACAGTCGGGGGGGGCTCTGGGGCCAACGTCCTGACTTTC,CAFITVGGGSGANVLTF
.,TRBJ2-1,.,TRBV4-1,TGCGCCAGCAGCCAAGATCGGATGGGAAGGACCAATGAGCAGTTCTTC,CASSQDRMGRTNEQFF
.,TRBJ2-5,TRBD2,TRBV5-6,TGTGCCAGCAGCTTGACTAGCGGGAGTAGAGTGGAGACCCAGTACTTC,CASSLTSGSRVETQYF
once,TRBJ2-5,.,TRBV19,TGTGCCACCTCAGGGACTGCTGAAGGGACCCAGTACTTC,CATSGTAEGTQYF
.,TRBJ2-5,.,TRBV6-6,TGTGCCAGCAGTTACCAAGGACTACAAGAGACCCAGTACTTC,CASSYQGLQETQYF
.,TRBJ2-1,TRBD2,TRBV27,TGTGCCAGCAGTCCCTCAGCGGGAGAATCCTACAATGAGCAGTTCTTC,CASSPSAGESYNEQFF
.,TRBJ1-4,.,TRBV2,TGTGCCAGCACTCGGCACCCAACTAATGAAAAACTGTTTTTT,CASTRHPTNEKLFF
once,TRBJ1-6,TRBD1,TRBV19,TGTGCCAGTAGTGCCCGGGCCCTAACAGGGGATAGATCACCCCTCCACTTT,CASSARALTGDRSPLHF
.,TRBJ1-2,.,TRBV5-1,TGCGCCAGCAGCTATACGGGTTTAGAAAGCTACACCTTC,CASSYTGLESYTF
.,TRBJ1-1,.,TRBV6-5,TGTGCCAGCAAAGACAGCCGACTAACGAACACTGAAGCTTTCTTT,CASKDSRLTNTEAFF
few,TRBJ2-5,.,TRBV7-3,TGTGCCAGCAGCTTTGGGCCGGGGGAGACCCAGTACTTC,CASSFGPGETQYF
.,TRBJ2-3,.,TRBV3-1/TRBV3-2,TGTGCCAGCAGCCCTCTGGGGCGGACGGGCCCAGATACGCAGTATTTT,CASSPLGRTGPDTQYF
.,TRBJ2-5,.,TRBV13,TGTGCCAGCAGCCCCGGACTCCCCTTGGGAGAGACCCAGTACTTC,CASSPGLPLGETQYF
.,TRBJ2-3,.,TRBV6-5,TGTGCCAGCCGGGGCACAGATACGCAGTATTTT,CASRGTDTQYF
.,TRBJ1-5,.,TRBV7-2,TGTGCCAGCAGCTTAGATAGTTCAATTAGCAATCAGCCCCAGCATTTT,CASSLDSSISNQPQHF
once,TRBJ2-7,.,TRBV10-2,TGCGCCAGCAGCCGCGGGGCCGGGGGCTCTCCCTACGAGCAGTACTTC,CASSRGAGGSPYEQYF
.,TRBJ2-1,.,TRBV6-4,TGTGCCAGCAGTGAATCGGGGCACAATGAGCAGTTCTTC,CASSESGHNEQFF
.,TRBJ2-3,.,TRBV19,TGTGCCAGTAGTATGGGGGTAACAGGCACAGATACGCAGTATTTT,CASSMGVTGTDTQYF
.,TRBJ2-2,.,TRBV5-1,TGCGCCAGCAGCTTGGGTCCGAGAAAGGGGACCGGGGAGCTGTTTTTT,CASSLGPRKGTGELFF
.,TRBJ2-1,TRBD2,TRBV10-3,TGTGCCATCAGTGAGCCGCCTAGCGGGGGTCATAGCTCCTACAATGAGCAGTTCTTC,CAISEPPSGGHSSYNEQFF
.,TRBJ2-7,TRBD2,TRBV4-1,TGCGCCAGCAGCCAAGATCCAAACGGGAGGGGGGCGAACGAGCAGTACTTC,CASSQDPNGRGANEQYF
.,TRBJ2-5,TRBD1,TRBV4-1,TGCGCCAGCAGCCAAGGCGGACAGGATATTTGGACCCAGTACTTC,CASSQGGQDIWTQYF
.,TRBJ2-6,.,TRBV29-1,TGCAGCGTTGCGGGGGTCACTGGGGCCAACGTCCTGACTTTC,CSVAGVTGANVLTF
.,TRBJ2-2,TRBD1,TRBV6-4,TGTGCCAGCAGTGTGTCGGGACAGGGGGCGCGAACCGGGGAGCTGTTTTTT,CASSVSGQGARTGELFF
.,TRBJ2-3,TRBD2,TRBV5-6,TGTGCCAGCAGCTGGGGACTAGCGGGAGGAACGCAGTATTTT,CASSWGLAGGTQYF
.,TRBJ1-3,.,TRBV4-1,TGCGCCAGCAGCCATGACCGAATGGGGGCAGTCCAGAGAAACACCATATATTTT,CASSHDRMGAVQRNTIYF
once,TRBJ1-2,.,TRBV7-2,TGTGCCAGCAGCTTAGGAACTTATGGCTACACCTTC,CASSLGTYGYTF
.,TRBJ2-2,.,TRBV5-1,TGCGCCAGCCGGCCCGGAAACACCGGGGAGCTGTTTTTT,CASRPGNTGELFF
once,TRBJ2-3,.,TRBV4-1,TGCGCCAGCAGCCAAAGTCCAGGGGTTAGGACAGATACGCAGTATTTT,CASSQSPGVRTDTQYF
.,TRBJ1-5,.,TRBV6-5,TGTGCCAGCAGGGGGTATAGGGGAGGCAATCAGCCCCAGCATTTT,CASRGYRGGNQPQHF
.,TRBJ2-3,TRBD1,TRBV27,TGTGCCAGTCGACAGGGCACTAGCACAGATACGCAGTATTTT,CASRQGTSTDTQYF
.,TRBJ2-1,TRBD1,TRBV9,TGTGCCAGCAGCGCCGACAGGGCGCCCCTCCAGCAGTTCTTC,CASSADRAPLQQFF
.,TRBJ2-1,.,TRBV11-3,TGTGCCAGCAGCTCCCATAGGGACCAAGCGGGCGATGAGCAGTTCTTC,CASSSHRDQAGDEQFF
.,TRBJ2-2,TRBD1,TRBV4-1,TGCGCCAGCAGTCCTTCCGGGACAGGGCTCACCGGGGAGCTGTTTTTT,CASSPSGTGLTGELFF
.,TRBJ1-6,TRBD1,TRBV6-5,TGTGCCAGCAGTTACTCGGACAGGGGAAGCTCACCCCTCCACTTT,CASSYSDRGSSPLHF
once,TRBJ2-1,TRBD2,TRBV5-1,TGCGCCAGCAGCGAAAGCGGGACTAATTACAATGAGCAGTTCTTC,CASSESGTNYNEQFF
.,TRBJ2-7,TRBD1,TRBV27,TGTGCCAGCAGTTTACGAGGGGGCGCCTACGAGCAGTACTTC,CASSLRGGAYEQYF